In this sample, the clone carrying this T cell receptor beta chain turned up a few times. A much bigger clone sits one base away, suggesting this may be a read error. Per the germline V gene, CDR1 is MNHNS and CDR2 is SASEGT. The CDR3 is 14 amino acids. V shed 4 bases and J 10 bases; nucleotides not matched to a gene: 10. This entry is derived from a study of tumor-infiltrating lymphocytes in oesophageal squamous cell carcinoma. One entry per CDR3 protein, called by TCRdb with MiXCR from the PCR reads. This sample has approximately 13,000 distinct CDR3 sequences, with 45% to 65% found just once. Material: esophageal tumor tissue. V usage is TRBV6-1 and J usage is TRBJ2-1; 7 bases are shared with TRBD1. The sequence derives from a male donor with esophageal squamous cell carcinoma. The CDR3 loop is CASSVQGPGWEQFF. CDR3 DNA sequence: TGTGCCAGCAGTGTACAGGGGCCCGGCTGGGAGCAGTTCTTC.